Listed below are T cell receptor beta chains from one sample, sequenced in a study of shared clonotypes between healthy human individuals. Profiling relied on immunoSEQ multiplex PCR, and the TCRdb table lists in-frame clones only, not all of them. In the table there are roughly 680,000 clones, 55% to 80% of which are singletons. The sequenced sample was memory CD4+ T cells sorted from blood. The receptors come from a woman younger than 45 in good health. CDR3s include the opening cysteine and the closing phenylalanine or tryptophan. D genes are given only for firm matches. Size tells how often a clone was seen (once, few, many) or the class of an expanded clone, and some rows leave it out.

v_gene,j_gene,d_gene,abundance,CDR3nt,CDR3aa
TRBV28,TRBJ2-1,.,.,TGTGCCAGCAGTGAGGGCGATGAGCAGTTCTTC,CASSEGDEQFF
TRBV28,TRBJ2-4,.,.,TGTGCCAGCAGACCCCCGACAGATCTAGCCAAAAACATTCAGTACTTC,CASRPPTDLAKNIQYF
TRBV10-3,TRBJ2-5,TRBD2,.,TGTGCCATCAGTCGGGAGGGGAGACAAGAGACCCAGTACTTC,CAISREGRQETQYF
TRBV6-6,TRBJ1-5,TRBD1,.,TGTGCCAGCACTACGACAGGGCGCAATCAGCCCCAGCATTTT,CASTTTGRNQPQHF
TRBV5-4,TRBJ2-3,TRBD1,.,TGTGCCAGCAGCTTACCGGGACAGGGAATAGAAGATACGCAGTATTTT,CASSLPGQGIEDTQYF
TRBV2,TRBJ1-5,.,.,TGTGCCAGCAATATCAGGGTTGGTCAGCCCCAGCATTTT,CASNIRVGQPQHF
TRBV4-2,TRBJ1-5,TRBD1,few,TGTGCCAGCAGCCAAGACCGACAGGGCCATCAGCCCCAGCATTTT,CASSQDRQGHQPQHF
TRBV5-1,TRBJ1-1,.,once,TGCGCCAGCAGCTTCGGACAAGTCACTGAAGCTTTCTTT,CASSFGQVTEAFF
TRBV5-1,TRBJ2-3,.,many,TGCGCCAGCAGCTTGCAGGCTAGCACAGATACGCAGTATTTT,CASSLQASTDTQYF
TRBV18,TRBJ2-5,.,.,TGTGCCAGCACGACAGGGAGGGGTGTTCGGTACTTC,CASTTGRGVRYF
TRBV7-2,TRBJ1-1,.,.,TGTGCCAGCAGCCGTAGAATGAACACTGAAGCTTTCTTT,CASSRRMNTEAFF
TRBV6-1,TRBJ1-3,.,.,TGTGCCAGCAGTGAAATGGGGCCGTACTCTGGAAACACCATATATTTT,CASSEMGPYSGNTIYF
TRBV28,TRBJ2-7,TRBD1,.,TGTGCCAGCAGTTGGGACAGTCGCTCCTACGAGCAGTACTTC,CASSWDSRSYEQYF
TRBV29-1,TRBJ1-1,.,few,TGCAGCGTTAGTCAGGGGAACACTGAAGCTTTCTTT,CSVSQGNTEAFF
TRBV5-4,TRBJ2-3,TRBD2,.,TGTGCCAGCAGCCAGGGACTAGCGGGAGGGGCAGATACGCAGTATTTT,CASSQGLAGGADTQYF
TRBV15,TRBJ2-7,.,many,TGTGCCACCAGCAGAGATCGTCCAGGGGACGAGCAGTACTTC,CATSRDRPGDEQYF
TRBV14,TRBJ2-1,.,.,TGTGCCAGCAGCCAAGATTTCGGTTGGGCGGCTGAGCAGTTCTTC,CASSQDFGWAAEQFF
TRBV9,TRBJ2-7,TRBD1,.,TGTGCCAGCAGCCCATCCGTACCCGGGACAGGGCGCTCCGAGCAGTACTTC,CASSPSVPGTGRSEQYF
TRBV5-1,TRBJ2-2,TRBD1,.,TGCGCCAGCAGCCTCCTAGGGACAGAGAACACCGGGGAGCTGTTTTTT,CASSLLGTENTGELFF
TRBV6-6,TRBJ1-2,.,few,TGTGCCAGCGACAAGGGGGGCGGACTCCGTGGCTACACCTTC,CASDKGGGLRGYTF
TRBV7-2,TRBJ2-7,TRBD2,.,TGTGCCAGCAGCTTTCCGGGAGGCTACGAGCAGTACTTC,CASSFPGGYEQYF
TRBV7-9,TRBJ1-4,.,.,TGTGCCAGCAGCTCCCCTCGGGCCCGAGGCGAAAAACTGTTTTTT,CASSSPRARGEKLFF
TRBV5-8,TRBJ2-7,.,.,TGTGCCAGCAGATCCCAAGGGGGTCTTCCCCACGAGCAGTACTTC,CASRSQGGLPHEQYF
TRBV19,TRBJ2-7,.,.,TGTGCCAGTTCGCTCCAGAAGAACTCCTACGAGCAGTACTTC,CASSLQKNSYEQYF
TRBV19,TRBJ2-3,.,few,TGTGCCAGCCTTAGTGTGTGTGGGTACACAGATACGCAGTATTTT,CASLSVCGYTDTQYF
TRBV5-6,TRBJ1-1,TRBD1,.,TGTGCCAGCAGCTTGGACGCCAGGGGGACTGAAGCTTTCTTT,CASSLDARGTEAFF
TRBV27,TRBJ2-1,.,.,TGTGCCAGCAGAAGAACTAGCCTACCTGCCAATGAGCAGTTCTTC,CASRRTSLPANEQFF
TRBV7-6,TRBJ2-6,.,.,TGTGCCAGCAGCCGCCGGCCGGTGCAGGGGACGATGGCTGGGGCCAACGTCCTGACTTTC,CASSRRPVQGTMAGANVLTF
TRBV7-5,TRBJ2-5,.,.,TGTGTCAGAAGCTTTTCTCGGGGGGCTGAAGAGACCCAGTACTTC,CVRSFSRGAEETQYF
TRBV7-9,TRBJ2-7,TRBD1,once,TGTGCCAGCAGCTTAGGGACAGGGGGCTCCGAGCAGTACTTC,CASSLGTGGSEQYF
TRBV2,TRBJ2-5,.,.,TGTGCCAGCCGAGCCGCAGGGGCTGGAGAGACCCAGTACTTC,CASRAAGAGETQYF
TRBV19,TRBJ2-7,.,.,TGTGCCAGCGGACGGTCCTACTACGAGCAGTACTTC,CASGRSYYEQYF
TRBV7-2,TRBJ2-3,TRBD2,.,TGTGCCAGCAGCGCGCGACTAGCGGGAGTTACAGATACGCAGTATTTT,CASSARLAGVTDTQYF
TRBV29-1,TRBJ1-2,.,.,TGCAGCGTTGGGATTGTGGGAGCGAACTATGGCTACACCTTC,CSVGIVGANYGYTF
TRBV30,TRBJ1-1,.,.,TGTGCCTGGAGCGAGGTCGACAAGAACACTGAAGCTTTCTTT,CAWSEVDKNTEAFF
TRBV28,TRBJ1-3,.,.,TGTGCCAGCAGTCCACGGGGCAGCCGAAACACCATATATTTT,CASSPRGSRNTIYF
TRBV7-8,TRBJ1-2,.,.,TGTGCCAGCAGCTTAGGGGCAGGAGACGACTATGGCTACACCTTC,CASSLGAGDDYGYTF
TRBV28,TRBJ2-7,.,once,TGTGCCAGCAGTACTTCAGGGGTTGACTTAGGCGAGCAGTACTTC,CASSTSGVDLGEQYF
TRBV28,TRBJ2-7,.,.,TGTGCCAGCAGTTTAGAAGTTCCATCCAGTCGCGAGCAGTACTTC,CASSLEVPSSREQYF
TRBV27,TRBJ2-2,TRBD2,.,TGTGCCAGCAGTTTGGAGGACCCTGGACTAGTTGGTGCCGGGGAGCTGTTTTTT,CASSLEDPGLVGAGELFF
TRBV29-1,TRBJ2-1,TRBD1,.,TGCAGCGTTTTGGGACAGGGGTCACGAAGCTCCTACAATGAGCAGTTCTTC,CSVLGQGSRSSYNEQFF
TRBV12-5,TRBJ2-1,.,.,TGTGCTAGTGGTTTGGTACTAGGTCCTTATTACAATGAGCAGTTCTTC,CASGLVLGPYYNEQFF
TRBV2,TRBJ1-2,.,.,TGTGCCAGCAGTGAAGCTGCAGGGTACTATGGCTACACCTTC,CASSEAAGYYGYTF
TRBV5-4,TRBJ1-2,.,many,TGTGCCAGCAGCTTTGAGCCCGACAGAAACTATGGCTACACCTTC,CASSFEPDRNYGYTF
TRBV28,TRBJ2-7,.,few,TGTGCCACACTTACCGCCTACGAGCAGTACTTC,CATLTAYEQYF
TRBV18,TRBJ2-7,TRBD2,.,TGTGCCAGCTCACGAGCCGGGACTAGCGCCTCCTACGAGCAGTACTTC,CASSRAGTSASYEQYF
TRBV7-9,TRBJ2-2,.,many,TGTGCCAGCAGCTTGGCCGGGACGGTGAACACCGGGGAGCTGTTTTTT,CASSLAGTVNTGELFF
TRBV10-3,TRBJ2-1,.,once,TGTGCCATCAGTGAAACTGAAGGTGAGCAGTTCTTC,CAISETEGEQFF